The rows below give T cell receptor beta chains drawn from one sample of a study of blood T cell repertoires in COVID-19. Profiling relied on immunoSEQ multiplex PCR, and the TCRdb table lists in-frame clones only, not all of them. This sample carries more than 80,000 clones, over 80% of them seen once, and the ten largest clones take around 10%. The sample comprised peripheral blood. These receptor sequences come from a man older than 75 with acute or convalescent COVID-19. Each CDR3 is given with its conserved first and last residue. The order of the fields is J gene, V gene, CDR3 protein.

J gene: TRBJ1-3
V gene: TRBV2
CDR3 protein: CASRRDRGRASSGNTIYF

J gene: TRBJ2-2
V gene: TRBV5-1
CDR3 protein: CASSLGGLYTGELFF

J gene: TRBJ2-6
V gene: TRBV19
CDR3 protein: CASSLWASGANVLTF

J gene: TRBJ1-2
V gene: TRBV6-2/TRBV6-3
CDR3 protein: CASSYQVTETNYGYTF

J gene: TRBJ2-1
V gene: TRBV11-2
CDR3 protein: CASSPGSFLGSYNEQFF

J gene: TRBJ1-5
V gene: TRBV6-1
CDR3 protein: CASSEFVTSVNQPQHF

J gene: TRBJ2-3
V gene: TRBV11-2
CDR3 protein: CASSLGLASITDTQYF

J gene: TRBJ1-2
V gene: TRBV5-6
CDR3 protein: CASSPTGFQKGYTF

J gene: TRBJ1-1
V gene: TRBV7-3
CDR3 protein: CASSSYQGAEAFF

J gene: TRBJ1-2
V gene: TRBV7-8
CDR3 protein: CASSPTGDYGYTF

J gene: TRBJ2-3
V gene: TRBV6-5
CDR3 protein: CASKGLAGVTDTQYF

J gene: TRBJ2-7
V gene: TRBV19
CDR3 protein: CASSIEAGRNGVQYF

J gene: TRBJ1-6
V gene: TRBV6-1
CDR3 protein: CASSEAGGLGSPLHF

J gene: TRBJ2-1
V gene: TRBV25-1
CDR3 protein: CASSDPGTGMGEQFF

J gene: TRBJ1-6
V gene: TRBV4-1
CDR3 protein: CASSQESPGDSPLHF

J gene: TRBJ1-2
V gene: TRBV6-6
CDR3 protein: CASRYRTGAGDYGYTF

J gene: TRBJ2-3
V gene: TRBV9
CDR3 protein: CASSGGSLSSTDTQYF

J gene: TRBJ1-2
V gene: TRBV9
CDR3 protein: CASSVQGGYGYTF

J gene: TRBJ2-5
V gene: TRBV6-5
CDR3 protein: CASSYSAGTGGETQYF

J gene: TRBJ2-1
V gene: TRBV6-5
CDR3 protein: CASSYSNLRGREQFF

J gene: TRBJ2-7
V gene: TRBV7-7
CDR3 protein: CASSPGTGSYEQYF

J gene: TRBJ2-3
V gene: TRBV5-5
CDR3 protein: CASSSGAGLAGGDTQYF

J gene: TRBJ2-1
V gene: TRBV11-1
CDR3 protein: CASSPDTLNEQFF

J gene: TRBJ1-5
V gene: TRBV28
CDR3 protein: CASTLDRVNQPQHF

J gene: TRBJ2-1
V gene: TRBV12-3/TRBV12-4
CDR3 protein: CATRRAGKNEQFF

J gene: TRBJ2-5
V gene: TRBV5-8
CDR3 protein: CASSAIWVNGAQYF

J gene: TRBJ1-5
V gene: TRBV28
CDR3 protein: CASSSTDQPQHF

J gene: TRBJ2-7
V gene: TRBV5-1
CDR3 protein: CASSLGLAVSYEQYF

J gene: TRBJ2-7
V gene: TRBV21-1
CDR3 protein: CASSKATTRTVGPPGEQYF

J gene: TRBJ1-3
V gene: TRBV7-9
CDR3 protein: CASSIHRETYGNTIYF

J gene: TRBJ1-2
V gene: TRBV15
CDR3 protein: CATSRAGDYGYTF

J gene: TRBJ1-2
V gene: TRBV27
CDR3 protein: CASRPGGGYGYTF

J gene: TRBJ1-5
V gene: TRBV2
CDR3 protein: CASTGTGGDQPQHF

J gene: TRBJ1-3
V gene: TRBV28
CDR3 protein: CASSLAGNTIYF

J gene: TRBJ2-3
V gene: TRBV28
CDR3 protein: CASRSSGSTDTQYF

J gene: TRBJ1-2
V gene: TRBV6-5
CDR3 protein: CASSYRDRGTGYTF

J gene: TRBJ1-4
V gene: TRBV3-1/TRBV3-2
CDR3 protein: CASSHPGTGGEKLFF

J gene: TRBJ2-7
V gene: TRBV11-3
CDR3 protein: CASSISGTGNYEQYF

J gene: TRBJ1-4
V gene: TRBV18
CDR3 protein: CASSPPGDSNEKLFF

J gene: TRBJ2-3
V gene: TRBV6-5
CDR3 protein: CASRFSRTGADTQYF

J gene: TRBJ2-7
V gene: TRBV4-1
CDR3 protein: CASSLIPLTGSTEQYF

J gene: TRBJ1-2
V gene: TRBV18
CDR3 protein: CASSPREDSNYGYTF

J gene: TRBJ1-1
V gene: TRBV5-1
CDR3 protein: CASSLNRDMNTEAFF

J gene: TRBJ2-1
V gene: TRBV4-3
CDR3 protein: CASSQEAGTGSGEQFF

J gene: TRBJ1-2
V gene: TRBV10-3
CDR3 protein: CAISLTTTNYGYTF

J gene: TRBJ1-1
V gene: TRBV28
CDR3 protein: CASSLPSGVNTEAFF

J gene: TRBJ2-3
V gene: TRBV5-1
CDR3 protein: CASSSGQGTDTQYF

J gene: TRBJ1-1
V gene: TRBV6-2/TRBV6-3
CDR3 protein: CASSNAGWAFF

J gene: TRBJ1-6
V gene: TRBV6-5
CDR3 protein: CASSYGDRANSPLHF

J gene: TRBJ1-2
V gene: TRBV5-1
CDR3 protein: CASSLGQEQSYGYTF